These 20 T cell receptor beta chains came from one sample sequenced in a study of cytomegalovirus exposure and HLA in healthy donors. Amplification used 60 Vbeta primers and 13 Jbeta primers. Data came from immunoSEQ multiplex PCR; TCRdb stores just in-frame clones and leaves some out. This sample's table reports 150,000 to 200,000 clones. Sequencing used PBMCs. Receptor source: a woman aged 55-70 years in good health and CMV-seronegative.

V is TRBV4-1 and J is TRBJ2-3; the match to TRBD2 covers 15 bases. The trim removed 1 base at V and 3 bases at J, leaving 8 bases unmatched. The CDR3 contains 19 residues. Germline V gene data show CDR1 as MGHRA and CDR2 as YSYEKL. The CDR3 DNA reads TGCGCCAGCAGCCAAGGTGGACTAGCGGGAGGGCCGTGGACAGATACGCAGTATTTT. It is translated as CASSQGGLAGGPWTDTQYF.

The J gene is TRBJ2-7, the V gene TRBV14; D is unresolved. This CDR3 contains 13 residues. Trimming cost V 4 bases and J 6 bases, with 13 bases left between them. In germline, CDR1 is SGHDN, CDR2 FVKESK. The CDR3 protein is CASSRHSVSEQYF. Here the CDR3 DNA reads TGTGCCAGCAGCCGTCATTCGGTAAGCGAGCAGTACTTC.

The rearrangement links TRBV14 to TRBJ2-7; D remains ambiguous. The V and J ends lost 4 bases and 2 bases respectively, with 15 bases between them. The CDR3 spans 15 residues. Germline V gene data show CDR1 as SGHDN and CDR2 as FVKESK. CDR3 coding DNA: TGTGCCAGCAGCCTTTCATCACTCCCCCCCTACGAGCAGTACTTC. Protein: CASSLSSLPPYEQYF.

This CDR3 is CAISDRQISTDTQYF. In DNA, the CDR3 is TGTGCCATCAGTGACAGACAAATAAGCACAGATACGCAGTATTTT. V is TRBV10-3 and J is TRBJ2-3; D not resolved. Trimming stripped 3 bases from V and 0 bases from J, with 10 bases between. CDR1 is ENHRY and CDR2 is SYGVKD in the germline V gene. The CDR3 is 15 residues long.

The genes are TRBV15 and TRBJ1-1; 8 bases are shared with TRBD1. V shed 3 bases and J 1 base; nucleotides not matched to a gene: 4. CDR1 and CDR2 from the germline V gene are LNHNV and YYDKDF (reference sequence). The CDR3 runs 15 residues. CDR3 sequence reads: CATSRIGTGNTEAFF. The CDR3 DNA is TGTGCCACCAGCAGGATAGGGACAGGGAACACTGAAGCTTTCTTT.

The chain links TRBV7-3 to TRBJ1-6; D call uncertain. Per germline, CDR1 SGHTA and CDR2 FQGTGA. Trimming cost V 6 bases and J 4 bases, with 10 bases left between them. The CDR3 has 14 residues. The CDR3 region has the DNA TGTGCCAGCAGGGAAGGAGAGTATAATTCACCCCTCCACTTT. Translating it yields CASREGEYNSPLHF.

The chain recombines TRBV7-9 with TRBJ1-4; D perhaps matches TRBD1 (5 bases). In germline, CDR1 is SEHNR, CDR2 FQNEAQ (reference sequence). The CDR3 has 16 amino acids. V gave up 1 base and J gave up 8 bases, with 17 bases separating them. The CDR3 sequence: CASSLGGGGDQEKLFF. CDR3 sequence (DNA): TGTGCCAGCAGCTTAGGAGGAGGCGGGGACCAAGAAAAACTGTTTTTT.

The chain carries TRBV5-1 and TRBJ2-3; D unresolved. This CDR3 contains 14 residues. The V end was cut by 0 bases, the J end by 3 bases, with 8 bases between. Germline CDR1 reads SGHRS; CDR2 reads YFSETQ. CDR3 amino acids: CASSLGQDTDTQYF. The CDR3 DNA reads as TGCGCCAGCAGCTTGGGGCAGGATACAGATACGCAGTATTTT.

This rearrangement joins TRBV5-5 to TRBJ1-1; D remains unclear. Germline V gives CDR1 SGHKS, CDR2 YYEKEE (reference sequence). V gave up 0 bases and J gave up 5 bases, with 8 bases separating them. The CDR3 is made up of 13 amino acids. This CDR3 reads CASSLVARTEAFF. CDR3 coding DNA: TGTGCCAGCAGCTTGGTCGCGAGAACTGAAGCTTTCTTT.

The V gene is TRBV20-1, the J gene TRBJ2-3; 11 nucleotides align to TRBD1. Germline loops: CDR1 DFQATT, CDR2 SNEGSKA (reference sequence). The CDR3 is made up of 11 amino acids. CDR3 DNA: TGCGCGGGACAGGGGGAGAATACGCAGTATTTT. Encoded protein: CAGQGENTQYF.

This rearrangement joins TRBV10-1 to TRBJ2-1; 8 nucleotides align to TRBD2. J was trimmed by 5 bases and V by 4 bases; bases with no gene match: 4. The CDR3 spans 14 residues. The germline gives CDR1 WNHNN, CDR2 SYGVQD (reference sequence). The CDR3 nucleotides are TGCGCCAGCAGTGCAGGGACTAGACACAATGAGCAGTTCTTC. This gives the protein CASSAGTRHNEQFF.

The chain joins TRBV19 to TRBJ2-7; D is unresolved. The germline V and J ends were trimmed by 5 bases and 2 bases, with 13 bases remaining between them. Germline assignment: CDR1 LNHDA and CDR2 SQIVND (reference sequence). The length of the CDR3 is 14 residues. The CDR3 is CASSWASATYEQYF. In nucleotides, the CDR3 is TGTGCCAGTAGTTGGGCCTCCGCCACCTACGAGCAGTACTTC.

The chain uses TRBV10-3 and TRBJ2-2, with TRBD1 matching 8 bases. The length of the CDR3 is 20 residues. The ends lost 0 bases at V and 7 bases at J; junction bases unmatched: 19. The germline gives CDR1 ENHRY, CDR2 SYGVKD. The CDR3 region has the DNA TGTGCCATCAGTGAGTCAAGGCAGGGGGCGTGGGAAGGAGCCTACGGGGAGCTGTTTTTT. It codes for CAISESRQGAWEGAYGELFF.

This rearrangement joins TRBV9 to TRBJ1-4, with D possibly TRBD1 on 5 matching bases. The V and J ends lost 1 base and 8 bases respectively, with 15 bases between them. The CDR3 has 15 amino acids. Germline assignment: CDR1 SGDLS and CDR2 YYNGEE. The CDR3 coding sequence is TGTGCCAGCAGCGTATCCCCAGGGCGAGACGAAAAACTGTTTTTT. Residues: CASSVSPGRDEKLFF.

The V and J genes are TRBV6-5 and TRBJ2-3, with 10 bases identical to TRBD1. J was trimmed by 3 bases and V by 8 bases; bases with no gene match: 8. CDR1 is MNHEY, CDR2 SVGAGI, per germline. CDR3 length: 15 amino acids. CDR3 loop: CASGSGTGDTDTQYF. In nucleotides, the CDR3 is TGTGCCAGCGGTTCCGGGACAGGGGATACAGATACGCAGTATTTT.

This chain links TRBV11-2 with TRBJ1-1; 11 nucleotides match TRBD1. Trimming removed 4 bases from V and 4 bases from J; junction bases left unmatched: 5. The germline gives CDR1 SGHAT, CDR2 FQNNGV. CDR3 length: 15 amino acids. CDR3 nucleotides: TGTGCCAGCAGCTCTCCCGGGACAGGGGGCACTGAAGCTTTCTTT. Its protein product is CASSSPGTGGTEAFF.

The rearrangement links TRBV5-1 to TRBJ1-1; TRBD1 is a possible D gene (6 bases). The germline V gene encodes CDR1 SGHRS and CDR2 YFSETQ. The V and J ends lost 4 bases and 3 bases respectively, with 19 bases between them. CDR3 length: 16 amino acids. The CDR3 DNA reads as TGCGCCAGCAGCCCGAGGCAGGGGAGTGTGGACACTGAAGCTTTCTTT. This gives the protein CASSPRQGSVDTEAFF. Variable domain in full (rest from reference TRBV5-1 and TRBJ1-1): KAGVTQTPRYLIKTRGQQVTLSCSPISGHRSVSWYQQTPGQGLQFLFEYFSETQRNKGNFPGRFSGRQFSNSRSEMNVSTLELGDSALYLCASSPRQGSVDTEAFFGQGTRLTVV.

The V gene is TRBV20-1, the J gene TRBJ2-7; D perhaps matches TRBD2 (5 bases). This CDR3 region has 11 residues. Germline assignment: CDR1 DFQATT and CDR2 SNEGSKA (reference sequence). The germline V and J ends were trimmed by 6 bases and 7 bases, with 13 bases remaining between them. CDR3 nucleotide sequence: TGCAGTGCAGAGCGAGAGGGAGAGCAGTACTTC. Translating gives CSAEREGEQYF.

The V call is TRBV5-1, the J call TRBJ2-1; D may be TRBD2 (5 bases). Germline loops: CDR1 SGHRS, CDR2 YFSETQ. With 8 bases removed from V and 4 bases from J, the gap between germline ends came to 13 bases. CDR3 length: 13 residues. This chain's CDR3 is CASASSVYNEQFF. In DNA, the CDR3 is TGCGCCAGTGCTAGCTCAGTTTACAATGAGCAGTTCTTC.

The V gene is TRBV7-6, the J gene TRBJ1-5, with D perhaps matching TRBD1 (6 bases). Per the germline V gene, CDR1 is SGHVS and CDR2 is FNYEAQ. There are 14 residues in the CDR3. The V end was cut by 5 bases, the J end by 6 bases, with 14 bases between. In nucleotides, the CDR3 is TGTGCCAGCAGCGTTCAAGAGGGGGTTCAGCCCCAGCATTTT. Translation: CASSVQEGVQPQHF.